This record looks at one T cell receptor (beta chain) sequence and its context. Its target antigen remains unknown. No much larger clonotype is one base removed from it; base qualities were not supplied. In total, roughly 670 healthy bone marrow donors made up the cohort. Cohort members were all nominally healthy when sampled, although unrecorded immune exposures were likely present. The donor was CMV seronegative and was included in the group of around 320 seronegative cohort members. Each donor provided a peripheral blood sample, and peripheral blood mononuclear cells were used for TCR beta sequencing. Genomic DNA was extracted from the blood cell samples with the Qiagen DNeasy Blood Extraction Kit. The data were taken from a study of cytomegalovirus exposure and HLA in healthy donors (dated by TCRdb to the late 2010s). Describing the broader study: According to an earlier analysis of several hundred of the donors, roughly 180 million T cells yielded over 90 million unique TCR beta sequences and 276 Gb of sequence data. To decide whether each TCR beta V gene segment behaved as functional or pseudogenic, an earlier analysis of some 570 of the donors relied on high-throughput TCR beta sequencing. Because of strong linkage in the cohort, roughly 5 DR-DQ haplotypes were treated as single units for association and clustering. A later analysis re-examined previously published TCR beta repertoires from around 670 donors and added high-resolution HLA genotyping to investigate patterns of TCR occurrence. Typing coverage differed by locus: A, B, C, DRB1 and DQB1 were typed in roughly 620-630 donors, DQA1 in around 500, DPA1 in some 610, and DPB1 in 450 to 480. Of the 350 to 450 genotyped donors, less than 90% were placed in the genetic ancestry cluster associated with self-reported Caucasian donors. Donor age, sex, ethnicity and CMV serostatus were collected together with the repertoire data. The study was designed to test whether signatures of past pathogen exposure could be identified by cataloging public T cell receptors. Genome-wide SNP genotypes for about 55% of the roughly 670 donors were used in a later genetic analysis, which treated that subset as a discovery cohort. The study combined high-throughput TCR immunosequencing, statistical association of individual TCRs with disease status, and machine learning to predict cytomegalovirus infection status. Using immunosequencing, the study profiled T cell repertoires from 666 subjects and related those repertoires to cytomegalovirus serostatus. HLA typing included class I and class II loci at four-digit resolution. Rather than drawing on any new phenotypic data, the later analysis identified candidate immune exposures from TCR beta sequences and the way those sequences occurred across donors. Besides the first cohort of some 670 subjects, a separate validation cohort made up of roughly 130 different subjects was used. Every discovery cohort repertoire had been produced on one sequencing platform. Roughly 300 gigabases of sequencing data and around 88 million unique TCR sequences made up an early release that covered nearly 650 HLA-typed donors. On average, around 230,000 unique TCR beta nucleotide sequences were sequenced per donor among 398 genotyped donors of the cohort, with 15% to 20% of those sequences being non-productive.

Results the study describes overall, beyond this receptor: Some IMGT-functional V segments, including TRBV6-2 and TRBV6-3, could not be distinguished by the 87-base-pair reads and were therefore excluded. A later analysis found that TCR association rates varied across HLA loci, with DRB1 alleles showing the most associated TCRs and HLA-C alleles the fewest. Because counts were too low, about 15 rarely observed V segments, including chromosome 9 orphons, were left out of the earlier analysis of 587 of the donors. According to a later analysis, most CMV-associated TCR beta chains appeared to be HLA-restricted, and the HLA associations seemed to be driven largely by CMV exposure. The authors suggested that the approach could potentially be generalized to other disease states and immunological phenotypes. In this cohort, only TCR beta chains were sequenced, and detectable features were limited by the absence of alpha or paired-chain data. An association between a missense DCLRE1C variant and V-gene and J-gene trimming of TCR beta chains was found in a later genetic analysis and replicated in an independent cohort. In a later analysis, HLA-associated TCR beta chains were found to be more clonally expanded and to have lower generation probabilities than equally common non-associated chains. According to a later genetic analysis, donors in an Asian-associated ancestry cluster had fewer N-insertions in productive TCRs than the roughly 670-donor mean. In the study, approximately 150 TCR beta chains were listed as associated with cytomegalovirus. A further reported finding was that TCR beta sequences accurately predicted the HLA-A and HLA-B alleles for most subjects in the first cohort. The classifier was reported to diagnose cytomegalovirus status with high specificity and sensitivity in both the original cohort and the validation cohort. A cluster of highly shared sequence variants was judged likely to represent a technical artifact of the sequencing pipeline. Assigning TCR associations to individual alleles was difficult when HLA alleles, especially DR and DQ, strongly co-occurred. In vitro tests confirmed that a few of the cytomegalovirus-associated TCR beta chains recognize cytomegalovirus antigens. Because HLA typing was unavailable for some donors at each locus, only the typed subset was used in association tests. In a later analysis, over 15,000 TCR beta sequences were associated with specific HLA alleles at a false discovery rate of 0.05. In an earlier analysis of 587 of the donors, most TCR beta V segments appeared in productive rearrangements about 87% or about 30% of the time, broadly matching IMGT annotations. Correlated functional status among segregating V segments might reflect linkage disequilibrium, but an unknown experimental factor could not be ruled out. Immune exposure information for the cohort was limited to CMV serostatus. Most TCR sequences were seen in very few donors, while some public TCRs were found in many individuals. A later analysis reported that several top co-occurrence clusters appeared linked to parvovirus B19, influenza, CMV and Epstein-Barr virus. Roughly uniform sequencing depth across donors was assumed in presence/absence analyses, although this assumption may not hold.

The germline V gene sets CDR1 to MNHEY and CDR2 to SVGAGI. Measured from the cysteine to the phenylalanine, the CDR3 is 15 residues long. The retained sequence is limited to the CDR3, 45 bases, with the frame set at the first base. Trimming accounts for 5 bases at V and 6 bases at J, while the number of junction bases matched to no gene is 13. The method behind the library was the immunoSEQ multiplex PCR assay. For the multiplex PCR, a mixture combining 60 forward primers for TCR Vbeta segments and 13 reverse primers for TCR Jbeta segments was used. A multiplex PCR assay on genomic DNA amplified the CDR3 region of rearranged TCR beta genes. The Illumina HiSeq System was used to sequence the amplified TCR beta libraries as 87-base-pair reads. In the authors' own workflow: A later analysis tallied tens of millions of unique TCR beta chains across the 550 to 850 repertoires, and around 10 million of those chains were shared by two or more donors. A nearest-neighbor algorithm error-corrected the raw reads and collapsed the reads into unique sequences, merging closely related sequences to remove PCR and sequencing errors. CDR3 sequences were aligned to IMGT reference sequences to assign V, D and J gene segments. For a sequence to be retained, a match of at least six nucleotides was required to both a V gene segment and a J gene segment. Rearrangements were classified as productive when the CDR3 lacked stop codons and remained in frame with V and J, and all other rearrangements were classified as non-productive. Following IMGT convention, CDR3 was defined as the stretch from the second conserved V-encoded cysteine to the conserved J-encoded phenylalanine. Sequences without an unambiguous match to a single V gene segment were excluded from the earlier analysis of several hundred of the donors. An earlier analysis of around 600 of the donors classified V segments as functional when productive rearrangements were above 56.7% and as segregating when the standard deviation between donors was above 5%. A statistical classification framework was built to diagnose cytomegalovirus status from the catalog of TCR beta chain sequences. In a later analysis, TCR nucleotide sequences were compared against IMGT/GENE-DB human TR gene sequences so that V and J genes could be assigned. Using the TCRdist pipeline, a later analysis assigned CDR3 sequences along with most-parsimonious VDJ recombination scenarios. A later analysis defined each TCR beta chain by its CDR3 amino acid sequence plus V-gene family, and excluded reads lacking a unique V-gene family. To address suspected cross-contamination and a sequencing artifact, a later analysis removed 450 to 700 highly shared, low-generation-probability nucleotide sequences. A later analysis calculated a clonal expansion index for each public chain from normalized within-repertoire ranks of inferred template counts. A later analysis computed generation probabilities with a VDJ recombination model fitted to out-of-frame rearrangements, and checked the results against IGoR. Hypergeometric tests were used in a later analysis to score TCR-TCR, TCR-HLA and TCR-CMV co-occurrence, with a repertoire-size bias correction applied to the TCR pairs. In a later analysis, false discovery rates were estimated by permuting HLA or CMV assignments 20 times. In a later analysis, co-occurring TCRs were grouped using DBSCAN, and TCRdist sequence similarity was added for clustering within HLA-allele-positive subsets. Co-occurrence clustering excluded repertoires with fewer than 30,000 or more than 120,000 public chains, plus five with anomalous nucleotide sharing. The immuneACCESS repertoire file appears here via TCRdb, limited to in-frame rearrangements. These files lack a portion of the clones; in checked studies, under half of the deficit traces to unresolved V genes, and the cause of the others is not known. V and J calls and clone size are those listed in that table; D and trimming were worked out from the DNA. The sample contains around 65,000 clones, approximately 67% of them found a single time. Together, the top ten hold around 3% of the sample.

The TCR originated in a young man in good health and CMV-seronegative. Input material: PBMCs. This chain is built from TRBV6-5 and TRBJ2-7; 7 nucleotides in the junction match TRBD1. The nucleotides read TGTGCCAGCAGTCACCCCGGGACAGACAGGTCCGAGCAGTACTTC. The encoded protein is CASSHPGTDRSEQYF.